A selection of T cell receptor beta chains follows, all from one sample in a study. From the reads, TCRdb called clonotypes with MiXCR, one entry per CDR3 protein. Here the sample spans roughly 1,800 distinct CDR3 sequences, about a quarter being singletons. The sequencing input was CD8+ T cells (not recorded whether cultured). Receptors were obtained from a female donor. CDR3s include the opening cysteine and the closing phenylalanine or tryptophan. Each record gives: clone size, J gene, V gene, D gene, CDR3 DNA, CDR3 protein. A D gene is named only where the DNA matches it firmly. Expanded clones are given a class, and other clones once, few, many or no size at all.

clone_size: medium-sized; j_call: TRBJ2-1; v_call: TRBV11-3; d_call: TRBD1; cdr3_nt: TGTGCCAGCAGCATTGGGACAGGGAATGAGCAGTTCTTC; cdr3_aa: CASSIGTGNEQFF
clone_size: NA; j_call: TRBJ1-5; v_call: TRBV15; d_call: NA; cdr3_nt: TGTGCCAACAGCAGGGAAGGAGGGGCCCCAGTTAGCAATCAGCCCCAGCATTTT; cdr3_aa: CANSREGGAPVSNQPQHF
clone_size: few; j_call: TRBJ2-7; v_call: TRBV29-1; d_call: NA; cdr3_nt: TGCAGTTTCATACCGAGACACTCATACGAGCAGTATTTC; cdr3_aa: CSFIPRHSYEQYF
clone_size: large; j_call: TRBJ2-1; v_call: TRBV9; d_call: TRBD2; cdr3_nt: TGTGCCAGCAGCGTAGAGGTCGGGAGGGACGAGCAGTTCTTC; cdr3_aa: CASSVEVGRDEQFF
clone_size: NA; j_call: TRBJ2-3; v_call: TRBV4-1; d_call: TRBD2; cdr3_nt: TGCGCCAGCAGCCAAGTAGGACGGGGGGGCGTGGGGACGCAGTATTTT; cdr3_aa: CASSQVGRGGVGTQYF
clone_size: NA; j_call: TRBJ1-1; v_call: TRBV11-2; d_call: TRBD1; cdr3_nt: TGTGCCAGCAGCCGCGGACAGGGCGACACTGAGGCTTTCTTT; cdr3_aa: CASSRGQGDTEAFF
clone_size: large; j_call: TRBJ2-7; v_call: TRBV10-1; d_call: TRBD2; cdr3_nt: TGCGCCAGCAGTGAGTCAGGTAGCGGGGGGATCTACGAGCAGTACTTC; cdr3_aa: CASSESGSGGIYEQYF
clone_size: NA; j_call: TRBJ2-1; v_call: TRBV5-6; d_call: TRBD1; cdr3_nt: TGTGCCAGCAGCCCGGGACAGGGTCGCAATGAGCAGTTCTTC; cdr3_aa: CASSPGQGRNEQFF
clone_size: large; j_call: TRBJ1-1; v_call: TRBV9; d_call: TRBD1; cdr3_nt: TGTGCCAGCAGCCCCGCACCCGGGACAGCCAACACTGAAGCTTTCTTT; cdr3_aa: CASSPAPGTANTEAFF
clone_size: medium-sized; j_call: TRBJ2-5; v_call: TRBV9; d_call: TRBD2; cdr3_nt: TGTGCCAGCAGCGTAGCTGGGCGGGGGCAAGAGACCCAGTACTTC; cdr3_aa: CASSVAGRGQETQYF
clone_size: large; j_call: TRBJ1-1; v_call: TRBV23-1; d_call: TRBD1; cdr3_nt: TGCGCCAGCAGTCAATGGTCAGGGGTAGGGGGCGGGACTGAAGCTTTCTTT; cdr3_aa: CASSQWSGVGGGTEAFF
clone_size: medium-sized; j_call: TRBJ1-4; v_call: TRBV5-4; d_call: NA; cdr3_nt: TGTGCCAGCAGCCCAGGGACTAATGATGAAAAACTGTTTTTT; cdr3_aa: CASSPGTNDEKLFF
clone_size: NA; j_call: TRBJ2-2; v_call: TRBV10-2; d_call: NA; cdr3_nt: TGCACCAGCAGTGTGAGGGTCACCGGGGAGCTCTTTTTT; cdr3_aa: CTSSVRVTGELFF
clone_size: NA; j_call: TRBJ2-1; v_call: TRBV19; d_call: TRBD2; cdr3_nt: TGTGCCAGTAGTTCGATTAGCGGGAGCCACAATGAGCAGTTCTTC; cdr3_aa: CASSSISGSHNEQFF
clone_size: NA; j_call: TRBJ1-1; v_call: TRBV4-3; d_call: NA; cdr3_nt: TGCGCCAGCAACCAAGGGTATGGATCCACTGAAGCTTTCTTT; cdr3_aa: CASNQGYGSTEAFF
clone_size: medium-sized; j_call: TRBJ1-1; v_call: TRBV7-9; d_call: NA; cdr3_nt: TGTGCCAGCAGCTCCAAGGAGGGTAACACTGAAGCTTTCTTT; cdr3_aa: CASSSKEGNTEAFF
clone_size: large; j_call: TRBJ2-3; v_call: TRBV4-1; d_call: TRBD2; cdr3_nt: TGCGCCAGCAGACTTAGCGGGGGGGCCGCAGATACGCAGTATTTT; cdr3_aa: CASRLSGGAADTQYF
clone_size: NA; j_call: TRBJ2-2; v_call: TRBV30; d_call: TRBD1; cdr3_nt: TGTGCCTGGCGGACAGGGGTTTCTACCGGGGAGCTGTTTTTT; cdr3_aa: CAWRTGVSTGELFF
clone_size: NA; j_call: TRBJ2-7; v_call: TRBV12-3/TRBV12-4; d_call: NA; cdr3_nt: TGTACCAGCAGTCTAAACAGGGACGAGCAGTACTTC; cdr3_aa: CTSSLNRDEQYF
clone_size: large; j_call: TRBJ2-1; v_call: TRBV5-5; d_call: TRBD1; cdr3_nt: TGTGCCAGCAGCTTGGACAGGGGACCCCTCAATGAGCAGTTCTTC; cdr3_aa: CASSLDRGPLNEQFF
clone_size: NA; j_call: TRBJ2-2; v_call: TRBV6-2/TRBV6-3; d_call: NA; cdr3_nt: TGTGCTAGCAGTCCCTCATTGGACTATGACACCGGGGAGCTGTTTTTT; cdr3_aa: CASSPSLDYDTGELFF
clone_size: medium-sized; j_call: TRBJ2-7; v_call: TRBV5-6; d_call: NA; cdr3_nt: TGTGCCAGCAGCATGGACAGCTCCTACGAGCAGTACTTC; cdr3_aa: CASSMDSSYEQYF
clone_size: large; j_call: TRBJ1-1; v_call: TRBV9; d_call: NA; cdr3_nt: TGTGCCAGCAGCCCAGGACGGGAGAACACTGAAGCTTTCTTT; cdr3_aa: CASSPGRENTEAFF
clone_size: NA; j_call: TRBJ1-2; v_call: TRBV5-1; d_call: NA; cdr3_nt: TGCGCCGGCAGCTTGGAGGCAGGGCTAGATGGCTACACCTTC; cdr3_aa: CAGSLEAGLDGYTF
clone_size: few; j_call: TRBJ2-3; v_call: TRBV7-3; d_call: TRBD2; cdr3_nt: TGTGCCGGCAGCTACGGACTAGCGGTCCCAGATACGCAGTATTTT; cdr3_aa: CAGSYGLAVPDTQYF
clone_size: large; j_call: TRBJ2-5; v_call: TRBV7-6; d_call: NA; cdr3_nt: TGTGCCAGCAGCTTATCGGTAGGGCTGGTAGAGACCCAGTACTTC; cdr3_aa: CASSLSVGLVETQYF
clone_size: few; j_call: TRBJ2-1; v_call: TRBV9; d_call: TRBD2; cdr3_nt: TGTGCCAGCAGCCCGAGCGGGGGGTACAATGAGCAGTTCTTC; cdr3_aa: CASSPSGGYNEQFF
clone_size: large; j_call: TRBJ2-2; v_call: TRBV9; d_call: NA; cdr3_nt: TGTGCCAGCAGCGTTTTTCTCCTTGGCACCGGGGAGCTGTTTTTT; cdr3_aa: CASSVFLLGTGELFF
clone_size: NA; j_call: TRBJ2-3; v_call: TRBV27; d_call: NA; cdr3_nt: TGTGCCGGCAGTCTGAAGTCCAGTACCTTCACAGATACGCAGTATTTT; cdr3_aa: CAGSLKSSTFTDTQYF
clone_size: medium-sized; j_call: TRBJ1-4; v_call: TRBV7-9; d_call: TRBD1; cdr3_nt: TGTGCCAGCAGCTCCGACAGGGACGTAGGAAAACTGTTTTTT; cdr3_aa: CASSSDRDVGKLFF
clone_size: medium-sized; j_call: TRBJ2-5; v_call: TRBV19; d_call: NA; cdr3_nt: TGTGCCAGTAGTCCCAGGGTACAGGAGACCCAGTACTTC; cdr3_aa: CASSPRVQETQYF
clone_size: medium-sized; j_call: TRBJ2-1; v_call: TRBV5-6; d_call: TRBD1; cdr3_nt: TGTGCCAGCAGCTTGGGACAGGGTCGCAATGAGCAGTTCTTC; cdr3_aa: CASSLGQGRNEQFF
clone_size: NA; j_call: TRBJ2-7; v_call: TRBV6-2/TRBV6-3; d_call: NA; cdr3_nt: TGTGCCAGCGAGGGATTGTGGTACGAGCATTACTTC; cdr3_aa: CASEGLWYEHYF
clone_size: medium-sized; j_call: TRBJ2-3; v_call: TRBV4-3; d_call: TRBD2; cdr3_nt: TGCGCCAGCAGCCCCGGACTAGCGGGATTAACAGATACGCAGTATTTT; cdr3_aa: CASSPGLAGLTDTQYF
clone_size: medium-sized; j_call: TRBJ2-1; v_call: TRBV11-2; d_call: NA; cdr3_nt: TGTGCCAGCAGGGCCACAGGGAGCAATGAGCAGTTCTTC; cdr3_aa: CASRATGSNEQFF
clone_size: large; j_call: TRBJ2-1; v_call: TRBV5-5; d_call: TRBD2; cdr3_nt: TGTGCCAGCAGCTCGGGACTAGCGGGACGGACGTCGTACTACAATGAGCAGTTCTTC; cdr3_aa: CASSSGLAGRTSYYNEQFF
clone_size: medium-sized; j_call: TRBJ1-1; v_call: TRBV14; d_call: NA; cdr3_nt: TGTGCCAGCAGCCTACGACAAGGTATACGGGCTTTCTTT; cdr3_aa: CASSLRQGIRAFF
clone_size: large; j_call: TRBJ2-1; v_call: TRBV12-3/TRBV12-4; d_call: NA; cdr3_nt: TGTGCCAGCAGCATATCCGGGACTGAGCAGTTCTTC; cdr3_aa: CASSISGTEQFF
clone_size: large; j_call: TRBJ2-1; v_call: TRBV6-5; d_call: TRBD2; cdr3_nt: TGTGCCAGCAGTTACTCGGTCCCTAGCGGGAGAGGTGAGCAGTTCTTC; cdr3_aa: CASSYSVPSGRGEQFF
clone_size: NA; j_call: TRBJ2-1; v_call: TRBV6-2/TRBV6-3; d_call: NA; cdr3_nt: TGTGCCAGCAGTGTGGACAGCGATGAGCAGTTCTTC; cdr3_aa: CASSVDSDEQFF
clone_size: NA; j_call: TRBJ2-5; v_call: TRBV7-6; d_call: NA; cdr3_nt: TGTGCCAGCAGCTCATCGGTAGGGCTGGTAGAGACCCGGTACTTC; cdr3_aa: CASSSSVGLVETRYF